This paragraph covers one T cell receptor beta chain sequence. Clones were read by immunoSEQ multiplex PCR, and TCRdb kept only the in-frame ones, dropping some. The table records about 330,000 clones, approximately 86% of them present only once. In germline, CDR1 is GTSNPN, CDR2 SVGIG (reference sequence). Between the trimmed V and J ends, which lost 2 bases and 11 bases, there was a span of 16 bases. The CDR3 sequence is 13 residues long. The data were obtained in a study of blood T cell repertoires in COVID-19. This chain connects TRBV30 to TRBJ1-5; weak D call: TRBD1 (5 bases). Material for sequencing was peripheral blood. This TCR was sampled from a man aged 30 to 39 with COVID-19, enrolled during active disease. The CDR3 DNA is TGTGCCTGGAGTCCTCCAGGGTTTCTGACCCAGCATTTT. Protein sequence: CAWSPPGFLTQHF. Variable domain in full (rest from reference TRBV30 and TRBJ1-5): SQTIHQWPATLVQPVGSPLSLECTVEGTSNPNLYWYRQAAGRGLQLLFYSVGIGQISSEVPQNLSASRPQDRQFILSSKKLLLSDSGFYLCAWSPPGFLTQHFGDGTRLSIL.